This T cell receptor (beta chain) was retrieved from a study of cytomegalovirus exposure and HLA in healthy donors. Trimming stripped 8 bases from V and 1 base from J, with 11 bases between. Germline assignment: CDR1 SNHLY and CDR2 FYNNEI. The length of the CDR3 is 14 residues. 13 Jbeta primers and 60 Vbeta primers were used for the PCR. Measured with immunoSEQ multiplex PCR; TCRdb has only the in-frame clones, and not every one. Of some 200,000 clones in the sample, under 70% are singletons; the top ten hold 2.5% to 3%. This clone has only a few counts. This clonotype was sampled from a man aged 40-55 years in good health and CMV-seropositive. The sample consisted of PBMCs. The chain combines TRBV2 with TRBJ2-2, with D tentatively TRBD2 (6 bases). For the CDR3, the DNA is TGTGCCAGCCAGGGACTGATGAACACCGGGGAGCTGTTTTTT. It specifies CASQGLMNTGELFF. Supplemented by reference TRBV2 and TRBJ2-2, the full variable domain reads EPEVTQTPSHQVTQMGQEVILRCVPISNHLYFYWYRQILGQKVEFLVSFYNNEISEKSEIFDDQFSVERPDGSNFTLKIRSTKLEDSAMYFCASQGLMNTGELFFGEGSRLTVL.